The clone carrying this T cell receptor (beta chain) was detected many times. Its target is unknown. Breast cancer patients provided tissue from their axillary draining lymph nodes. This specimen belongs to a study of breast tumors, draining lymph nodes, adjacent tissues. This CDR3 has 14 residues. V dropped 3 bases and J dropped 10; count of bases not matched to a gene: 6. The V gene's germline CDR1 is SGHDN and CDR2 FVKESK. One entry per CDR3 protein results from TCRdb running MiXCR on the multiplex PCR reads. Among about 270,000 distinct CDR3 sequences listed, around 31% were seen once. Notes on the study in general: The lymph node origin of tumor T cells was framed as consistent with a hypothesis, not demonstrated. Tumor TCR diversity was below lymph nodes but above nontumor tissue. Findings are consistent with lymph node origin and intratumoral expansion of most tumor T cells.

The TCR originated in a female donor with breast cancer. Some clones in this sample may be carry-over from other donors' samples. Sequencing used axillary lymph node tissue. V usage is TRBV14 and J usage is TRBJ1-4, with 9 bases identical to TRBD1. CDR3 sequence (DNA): TGTGCCAGCAGCCACAACACGGGACAGGGAAAACTGTTTTTT. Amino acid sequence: CASSHNTGQGKLFF.